These 7 T cell receptor beta chains share one sample of origin, sequenced in a study of blood T cell repertoires in COVID-19. The data were produced by immunoSEQ multiplex PCR, yet TCRdb's version contains in-frame clones alone and is incomplete. The table lists approximately 150,000 clones, 80% to 95% of them singletons. Sequenced material: peripheral blood. The receptors were sampled from a woman aged 55-69 years with COVID-19, enrolled during active disease.

This rearrangement joins TRBV7-2 to TRBJ1-3; D gene ambiguous. Germline V gene sequence: CDR1 SGHTA, CDR2 FQGNSA. The length of the CDR3 is 15 residues. V lost 1 base, J lost 0 bases, and 7 bases lay in between. CDR3 nucleotide sequence: TGTGCCAGCAGCTTAGTCACCGGCTCTGGAAACACCATATATTTT. Translated: CASSLVTGSGNTIYF.

The chain is built from TRBV24-1 and TRBJ2-2, with 7 bases lining up with TRBD1. This CDR3 contains 16 residues. Trimming cost V 4 bases and J 6 bases; bases outside gene matches: 10. CDR1 is KGHDR and CDR2 is SFDVKD in the germline V gene. CDR3: CATSDPRQGFPGELFF. The CDR3, as DNA: TGTGCCACCAGTGACCCCAGACAGGGTTTCCCCGGGGAGCTGTTTTTT.

The rearrangement links TRBV14 to TRBJ2-7; 9 nucleotides align to TRBD1. Looked up from germline, CDR1 is SGHDN and CDR2 is FVKESK. The ends lost 4 bases at V and 5 bases at J; junction bases unmatched: 6. This CDR3 contains 14 residues. The CDR3 DNA is TGTGCCAGCAGCCGGGACAGGGTGAGCAACGAGCAGTACTTC. Amino acid sequence: CASSRDRVSNEQYF.

The chain is built from TRBV7-8 and TRBJ1-2, with 8 bases fitting TRBD1. V dropped 5 bases and J dropped 3; count of bases not matched to a gene: 2. Germline assignment: CDR1 SGHVS and CDR2 FQNEAQ. The CDR3 has 13 amino acids. The CDR3 bases are TGTGCCAGCAGCGGACAGGGAGACTATGGCTACACCTTC. Protein product: CASSGQGDYGYTF.

The chain combines TRBV4-2 with TRBJ1-2; D unresolved. Trimming removed 0 bases from V and 3 bases from J, with 11 bases in between. The CDR3 sequence is 15 residues long. Germline CDR1 and CDR2: LGHNA and YNFKEQ. The CDR3 DNA sequence: TGTGCCAGCAGCCAAGAGGTGAGGCGGGACTATGGCTACACCTTC. Protein: CASSQEVRRDYGYTF.

This sequence joins TRBV19 and TRBJ2-1; 11 bases are shared with TRBD2. This CDR3 comprises 15 residues. Germline V gene data show CDR1 as LNHDA and CDR2 as SQIVND (reference sequence). V shed 6 bases, J shed 5 bases, and the junction held 6 bases outside the gene matches. The CDR3 bases are TGTGCCAGTAGCCCACTAGCGGGGGCCCACAATGAGCAGTTCTTC. Amino acids: CASSPLAGAHNEQFF.

The rearrangement links TRBV4-1 to TRBJ2-7; 7 bases align to TRBD1. The CDR3 loop spans 15 amino acids. The J segment lost 4 bases and the V segment lost 0 bases, leaving 6 bases of the junction unmatched. Germline CDR1 and CDR2: MGHRA and YSYEKL. The chain's CDR3 is CASSQEKGQLYEQYF. The CDR3 DNA reads as TGCGCCAGCAGCCAAGAAAAGGGACAGCTGTACGAGCAGTACTTC.